The 27 T cell receptor beta chains reported below all come from one sample, sequenced in a study of blood T cell repertoires in COVID-19. The data were produced by immunoSEQ multiplex PCR, yet TCRdb's version contains in-frame clones alone and is incomplete. The sample yields more than 85,000 clones, about four fifths seen once. The sequenced material came from peripheral blood. The source of these receptors is a human donor in a cohort sampled during active COVID-19.

The CDR3 loop reads CASSLDRGQRASGANVLTF. The CDR3 DNA sequence: TGTGCCAGCAGCTTGGACAGGGGGCAACGTGCTTCTGGGGCCAACGTCCTGACTTTC. The gene calls are TRBV5-4 and TRBJ2-6; 9 nucleotides align to TRBD1. Germline CDR1 reads SGHNT; CDR2 reads YYREEE (reference sequence). This CDR3 comprises 19 residues. J lost 1 base, V lost 0 bases, and 8 bases had no gene match.

This chain joins TRBV7-3 and TRBJ2-3, with 13 bases that match TRBD2. After removal of 5 bases from V and 1 base from J, the junction contained 9 bases not matched to a gene. This CDR3 has 18 residues. The germline CDR1 and CDR2 sequences are SGHTA and FQGTGA. CDR3 coding DNA: TGTGCCAGCAGCACCCGACTAGCGGGGGGCGTGGGCACAGATACGCAGTATTTT. Its translation: CASSTRLAGGVGTDTQYF.

V gene TRBV7-2 combines with J gene TRBJ1-5; D uncertain. Germline CDR1 is SGHTA and CDR2 is FQGNSA. With 0 bases removed from V and 7 bases from J, the gap between germline ends came to 16 bases. This CDR3 has 16 amino acids. The CDR3, as DNA: TGTGCCAGCAGCTTAGCGCCCGGGAGGTCGGGACAGCCCCAGCATTTT. Residues: CASSLAPGRSGQPQHF.

This clone was seen a handful of times. The V gene is TRBV4-3, the J gene TRBJ2-7, with a weak D call TRBD2 (6 bases). The germline V gene encodes CDR1 LGHNA and CDR2 YSLEER. The length of the CDR3 is 13 residues. Trimming removed 5 bases at V and 7 bases at J, with 15 bases between. CDR3 bases: TGCGCCAGCAGCTATATCCTGGGAGGAGAGCAGTACTTC. Its translation is CASSYILGGEQYF.

The chain is built from TRBV27 and TRBJ1-5, with 7 positions matching TRBD1. The CDR3 has 14 amino acids. Germline CDR1 and CDR2: MNHEY and SMNVEV (reference sequence). Trimming removed 5 bases from V and 7 bases from J; junction bases left unmatched: 8. The CDR3 nucleotides are TGTGCCAGCAGTCCGACCACAGGGGTCCAGCCCCAGCATTTT. Amino acid sequence: CASSPTTGVQPQHF.

The chain carries TRBV7-9 and TRBJ2-3; D gene ambiguous. The germline CDR1 and CDR2 sequences are SEHNR and FQNEAQ (reference sequence). V dropped 4 bases and J dropped 6 bases, with 20 bases sitting between them. The CDR3 is 16 amino acids. The CDR3 bases are TGTGCCAGCAGCTCCGGTGGGTCAGGCCCCCAGGATACGCAGTATTTT. This codes for CASSSGGSGPQDTQYF.

The chain combines TRBV7-8 with TRBJ1-2, with 9 bases lining up with TRBD1. CDR1 is SGHVS and CDR2 is FQNEAQ in the germline V gene. The V and J ends lost 5 bases and 2 bases, in that order; junction bases with no gene match: 15. The CDR3 runs to 18 residues. CDR3 nucleotide sequence: TGTGCCAGCAGCATAGTCGGGACAGGGTCATCGAGCAACTATGGCTACACCTTC. This gives the protein CASSIVGTGSSSNYGYTF.

This clone was picked up a small number of times. The gene calls are TRBV2 and TRBJ2-3, with TRBD2 identical over 12 bases. The CDR3 length is 16 residues. V shed 8 bases and J 4 bases; nucleotides not matched to a gene: 10. Germline V gene sequence: CDR1 SNHLY, CDR2 FYNNEI. The CDR3 DNA reads TGTGCCAGCGGGAAGGGACTAGCGGGTACTTCAGATACGCAGTATTTT. It translates to CASGKGLAGTSDTQYF.

The CDR3 nucleotides are TGTGCCAGCTCACAGGACGATGGACAGGGGCGACCCCTCCACTTT. Its protein is CASSQDDGQGRPLHF. V and J are TRBV18 and TRBJ1-6; 9 bases line up with TRBD1. The junction had 10 bases not matched to a gene; V was cut back by 4 bases and J by 12 bases. Germline-derived CDR1 and CDR2 are KGHSH and LQKENI. CDR3 size: 15 residues.

V gene TRBV4-1 combines with J gene TRBJ1-1, with TRBD1 matching over 7 bases. CDR3 size: 18 residues. Trimming took 0 bases from V and 3 from J; bases not matched to a gene: 13. CDR1 is MGHRA, CDR2 YSYEKL, per germline. The CDR3 loop reads CASSQDPRLSRGDTEAFF. In DNA, the CDR3 is TGCGCCAGCAGCCAAGATCCCAGGCTCAGCAGGGGGGACACTGAAGCTTTCTTT.

V is TRBV10-2 and J is TRBJ2-3, with 7 nucleotides matching TRBD1. Germline CDR1 WSHSY, CDR2 SAAADI. The CDR3 runs 14 residues. V lost 4 bases and J lost 0; bases outside the gene matches: 1. The CDR3 DNA reads as TGCGCCAGCAGTGGACAGGGAAGCACAGATACGCAGTATTTT. Its translation: CASSGQGSTDTQYF.

This rearrangement joins TRBV6-1 to TRBJ2-1, with 9 bases fitting TRBD2. The V gene's germline CDR1 is MNHNS and CDR2 SASEGT. Germline trimming cut 2 bases from V and 8 bases from J; bases unmatched to any gene: 7. The CDR3 has 15 residues. CDR3 in amino acids: CASSETLAGSDEQFF. Written as DNA, the CDR3 is TGTGCCAGCAGTGAAACGCTAGCGGGATCGGATGAGCAGTTCTTC.

The chain recombines TRBV28 with TRBJ2-7; 13 bases map to TRBD2. J lost 2 bases, V lost 6 bases, and 4 bases had no gene match. Germline loops: CDR1 MDHEN, CDR2 SYDVKM. This CDR3 has 15 amino acids. CDR3 sequence reads: CASRTGTSGAYEQYF. The DNA for the CDR3 is TGTGCCAGCAGAACGGGGACTAGCGGGGCCTACGAGCAGTACTTC.

This chain connects TRBV5-4 to TRBJ2-2; 12 nucleotides match TRBD2. CDR1 is SGHNT and CDR2 is YYREEE in the germline V gene (reference sequence). This CDR3 has 16 amino acids. The V segment lost 2 bases and the J segment 3 bases; nucleotides outside the gene matches: 2. CDR3 sequence: CASSLGLAGYTGELFF. In DNA form, the CDR3 reads TGTGCCAGCAGCTTAGGACTAGCGGGGTACACCGGGGAGCTGTTTTTT.

The chain couples TRBV6-1 to TRBJ1-3; tentative D call: TRBD1 (5 bases). The germline gives CDR1 MNHNS, CDR2 SASEGT. V was shortened by 3 bases and J by 2 bases, with 8 bases between the two germline ends. The CDR3 spans 14 residues. CDR3 protein: CASSDGGTGNTIYF. Written as DNA, the CDR3 is TGTGCCAGCAGTGACGGGGGTACTGGAAACACCATATATTTT.

V and J are TRBV10-2 and TRBJ1-1; D ambiguous. Trimming took off 0 bases at V and 8 bases at J, with 13 bases between the two ends. Germline CDR1 reads WSHSY; CDR2 reads SAAADI. CDR3 length equals 14 residues. The CDR3 DNA reads as TGCGCCAGCAGTGAGTCGTGGCAGGACTCCGAAGCTTTCTTT. Protein product: CASSESWQDSEAFF.

The V call is TRBV11-1, the J call TRBJ1-1; 7 bases agree with TRBD1. This CDR3 has 13 residues. After removal of 5 bases from V and 6 bases from J, the junction contained 6 bases not matched to a gene. CDR1 is SGHAT, CDR2 FQDESV, per germline (reference sequence). CDR3 coding DNA: TGTGCCAGCAGCCCGACAGGGCCTCCTGAAGCTTTCTTT. Translation gives CASSPTGPPEAFF. The full variable domain, completed using reference TRBV11-1 and TRBJ1-1, is EAEVAQSPRYKITEKSQAVAFWCDPISGHATLYWYRQILGQGPELLVQFQDESVVDDSQLPKDRFSAERLKGVDSTLKIQPAELGDSAMYLCASSPTGPPEAFFGQGTRLTVV.

The chain couples TRBV14 to TRBJ2-7, with 7 positions matching TRBD1. The V and J ends lost 1 base and 1 base, in that order; junction bases with no gene match: 4. CDR3 length: 15 amino acids. Germline V gene data show CDR1 as SGHDN and CDR2 as FVKESK. The CDR3 DNA follows: TGTGCCAGCAGCCAAGGGACAGGAATTTCCTACGAGCAGTACTTC. It is translated as CASSQGTGISYEQYF.

This clone was seen just once. The V and J genes are TRBV19 and TRBJ1-2; D possibly corresponds to TRBD1 (5 bases). The CDR3 covers 15 residues. The V end was cut by 6 bases, the J end by 2 bases, with 16 bases between. CDR1 LNHDA and CDR2 SQIVND come from the germline V gene (reference sequence). CDR3: CASSHPQGLNYGYTF. In DNA form, the CDR3 reads TGTGCCAGTAGCCACCCCCAGGGATTGAACTATGGCTACACCTTC.

V gene TRBV15 combines with J gene TRBJ1-6; D possibly corresponds to TRBD1 (5 bases). Germline V lookup: CDR1 LNHNV, CDR2 YYDKDF (reference sequence). V lost 0 bases to trimming and J lost 0 bases, with 12 bases between them. This CDR3 spans 18 amino acids. CDR3 loop: CATSREMVGHSYNSPLHF. The CDR3 nucleotides are TGTGCCACCAGCAGAGAAATGGTAGGACACTCCTATAATTCACCCCTCCACTTT.

The chain recombines TRBV24-1 with TRBJ1-1; TRBD1 is a possible D gene (5 bases). Trimming stripped 7 bases from V and 5 bases from J, with 10 bases between. The CDR3 totals 12 residues. The V gene's germline CDR1 is KGHDR and CDR2 SFDVKD. The CDR3: CATSQGGTEAFF. In DNA, the CDR3 is TGTGCCACCAGCCAGGGAGGGACTGAAGCTTTCTTT.

This clone was observed a few times. The chain has TRBV5-4 and TRBJ2-7; 11 bases agree with TRBD1. Unmatched junction bases numbered 7, after V lost 3 bases and J lost 2 bases. Germline V lookup: CDR1 SGHNT, CDR2 YYREEE (reference sequence). CDR3 length equals 16 residues. The CDR3 coding sequence is TGTGCCAGCAGCTCATCCGGGACAGGGGGTACCTACGAGCAGTACTTC. Translated: CASSSSGTGGTYEQYF.

V gene TRBV19 combines with J gene TRBJ1-1; 7 bases are shared with TRBD1. The CDR3 is made up of 15 amino acids. Germline CDR1 LNHDA, CDR2 SQIVND (reference sequence). V gave up 5 bases and J gave up 0 bases; unmatched junction bases: 6. The CDR3 reads CASSRQTGMNTEAFF. CDR3 DNA sequence: TGTGCCAGTAGTCGACAGACAGGGATGAACACTGAAGCTTTCTTT.

This chain connects TRBV5-1 to TRBJ2-1; a possible D gene is TRBD1 (5 bases). Looked up from germline, CDR1 is SGHRS and CDR2 is YFSETQ. The ends were cut back, 4 bases at V and 9 bases at J, with 26 bases in the middle. The CDR3 is made up of 17 amino acids. The CDR3 spells CASSPEQLPHRSREQFF. The CDR3 DNA reads as TGCGCCAGCAGCCCAGAGCAACTACCCCACAGGTCGCGTGAGCAGTTCTTC. Full variable domain (outside the CDR3, taken from reference TRBV5-1 and TRBJ2-1): KAGVTQTPRYLIKTRGQQVTLSCSPISGHRSVSWYQQTPGQGLQFLFEYFSETQRNKGNFPGRFSGRQFSNSRSEMNVSTLELGDSALYLCASSPEQLPHRSREQFFGPGTRLTVL.

The gene calls are TRBV7-3 and TRBJ1-2; unclear D gene. This CDR3 contains 14 residues. The germline CDR1 and CDR2 sequences are SGHTA and FQGTGA. V gave up 5 bases and J gave up 4 bases, with 14 bases separating them. In nucleotides, the CDR3 is TGTGCCAGCAGCCCGGTCGGGGTGGGCTATGGCTACACCTTC. Translated: CASSPVGVGYGYTF. The full variable domain, completed using reference TRBV7-3 and TRBJ1-2, is GAGVSQTPSNKVTEKGKYVELRCDPISGHTALYWYRQSLGQGPEFLIYFQGTGAADDSGLPNDRFFAVRPEGSVSTLKIQRTERGDSAVYLCASSPVGVGYGYTFGSGTRLTVV.

The rearrangement uses TRBV11-2 and TRBJ1-2; perhaps TRBD1 as D (6 bases). The CDR3 runs to 14 residues. From germline, CDR1 is SGHAT and CDR2 FQNNGV. Trimming removed 0 bases at V and 4 bases at J, with 9 bases between. The CDR3 reads CASSLDAGAYGYTF. In DNA, the CDR3 is TGTGCCAGCAGCTTAGATGCAGGGGCCTATGGCTACACCTTC.

This clone was found a few times. The chain combines TRBV25-1 with TRBJ2-2; D unclear. The length of the CDR3 is 15 residues. The ends were cut back, 4 bases at V and 1 base at J, with 10 bases in the middle. Germline V lookup: CDR1 MGHDK, CDR2 SYGVNS. The CDR3 protein is CASSGRQQNTGELFF. The CDR3 coding sequence is TGTGCCAGCAGTGGGCGACAACAGAACACCGGGGAGCTGTTTTTT.